This T cell receptor (beta chain) emerged from a study of cytomegalovirus exposure and HLA in healthy donors. Findings of the study overall: By HLA locus, TCR association rates varied in a later analysis, with DRB1 showing the most and HLA-C the fewest.

The donors, nominally healthy at sampling, likely had unrecorded immune exposures. Notes on this clone: Its antigen is still unknown.

Primers: 60 Vbeta forward and 13 Jbeta reverse. As originally analysed: A later analysis tallied 75 million to 80 million unique TCR beta chains, about 12 million of them shared. Generated by immunoSEQ multiplex PCR, the TCRdb table keeps only in-frame clones and is missing some. That table supplies the V and J calls and clone size; D and trimming were determined from the DNA. The sample contains 200,000 or so clones, around 80% of which appear only once. Sequencing input: PBMCs. This receptor was obtained from a male donor in good health and CMV-seronegative.

This chain's CDR3 is CASSRESGYTF. In nucleotides, the CDR3 is TGTGCCAGCAGCCGCGAGAGTGGCTACACCTTC. This chain uses TRBV7-9 with TRBJ1-2; D gene uncertain. V lost 5 bases to trimming and J lost 7 bases, with 8 bases between them. The CDR3 sequence is 11 residues long. CDR1 is SEHNR and CDR2 is FQNEAQ in the germline V gene (reference sequence).